This TCR beta chain derives from a study of shared clonotypes between healthy human individuals. Study results and limitations: The genetic and exposure-history diversity represented was limited by few donors. What naive subsets generally showed was a larger estimated richness than memory subsets showed. Unshared clonotypes carried lower generation probabilities than those common to all four donors. Clonotype sharing levels among donors were expected to vary with sequencing depth.

On this clone: The target antigen is unknown.

Measured with immunoSEQ multiplex PCR; TCRdb has only the in-frame clones, and not every one. This sample has some 320,000 clones; over 75% occur once, and the top ten carry around 15%. This TCR was recovered from a man younger than 35 in good health. Sequencing used memory CD8+ T cells sorted from blood. Subset defined: CD45RO+ cells pooled with CCR7-negative TemRA cells.

CDR3 sequence reads: CASSTGGWSYEQYF. CDR3 coding DNA: TGTGCCAGTAGTACGGGGGGCTGGTCCTACGAGCAGTACTTC. The chain is built from TRBV19 and TRBJ2-7; possibly TRBD2 for D (7 bases). The germline V gene encodes CDR1 LNHDA and CDR2 SQIVND (reference sequence). This CDR3 comprises 14 residues. V was pared by 4 bases and J by 1 base, with 11 bases between.